Listed below are T cell receptor beta chains from one sample, sequenced in a study of cytomegalovirus exposure and HLA in healthy donors. Assay used: immunoSEQ multiplex PCR; TCRdb lists only in-frame clones, some missing. Of about 73,000 clones in the sample, approximately 90% are singletons; the top ten hold 3.5% to 4%. The source material was PBMCs. Receptor source: a woman aged 18-29 years in good health and CMV-seropositive. The CDR3 runs from the conserved cysteine through the conserved F or W. D genes are given only for firm matches. Clone size is shown for a subset of rows, as once, few, many or a class of expanded clone.

d_call	clone_size	v_call	j_call	cdr3_aa	cdr3_nt
TRBD1	once	TRBV5-6	TRBJ1-2	CASSLAGTGGYTF	TGTGCCAGCAGCTTGGCCGGGACAGGGGGCTACACCTTC
TRBD2	NA	TRBV5-1	TRBJ2-1	CASSSSGGAYEQFF	TGCGCCAGCAGTTCTAGCGGGGGGGCCTATGAGCAGTTCTTC
TRBD1	NA	TRBV27	TRBJ2-7	CASSLGPGQGYEQYF	TGTGCCAGCAGTTTAGGTCCGGGACAGGGCTACGAGCAGTACTTC
NA	NA	TRBV6-5	TRBJ1-5	CATKGVGDQPQHF	TGTGCCACCAAGGGGGTCGGCGATCAGCCCCAGCATTTT
TRBD2	NA	TRBV4-3	TRBJ2-5	CASSQGQRGSETQYF	TGCGCCAGCAGCCAAGGCCAGCGGGGTTCAGAGACCCAGTACTTC
TRBD1	NA	TRBV5-6	TRBJ1-5	CASSSGTAQPQHF	TGTGCCAGCAGCTCCGGGACAGCTCAGCCCCAGCATTTT
NA	NA	TRBV11-3	TRBJ2-2	CASSSNTGELFF	TGTGCCAGCAGCTCTAACACCGGGGAGCTGTTTTTT
NA	NA	TRBV2	TRBJ1-5	CASSEAIARARNQPQHF	TGTGCCAGCAGTGAAGCGATCGCCAGGGCCCGCAATCAGCCCCAGCATTTT
TRBD2	NA	TRBV19	TRBJ2-2	CASRGWGTTNTGELFF	TGTGCCAGTAGGGGGTGGGGGACTACGAACACCGGGGAGCTGTTTTTT
TRBD2	NA	TRBV30	TRBJ2-3	CAWKAGGSTDTQYF	TGTGCCTGGAAAGCGGGAGGAAGCACAGATACGCAGTATTTT
NA	NA	TRBV19	TRBJ1-3	CASTQGNPGNTIYF	TGTGCCAGCACGCAGGGCAACCCTGGAAACACCATATATTTT
NA	NA	TRBV5-5	TRBJ2-1	CASSWPRDRVSYNEQFF	TGTGCCAGCAGCTGGCCAAGAGACAGAGTATCCTACAATGAGCAGTTCTTC
TRBD1	NA	TRBV14	TRBJ2-7	CASSRWTGGGYEQYF	TGTGCCAGCAGCCGCTGGACAGGGGGCGGCTACGAGCAGTACTTC
NA	NA	TRBV27	TRBJ1-4	CASSLWGVNEKLFF	TGTGCCAGCAGTTTATGGGGGGTAAATGAAAAACTGTTTTTT
NA	NA	TRBV2	TRBJ1-2	CASSSPPGYTF	TGTGCCAGCAGTAGCCCCCCTGGCTACACCTTC
TRBD1	NA	TRBV6-5	TRBJ2-5	CASSSPQGRETQYF	TGTGCCAGCAGTTCCCCACAGGGGCGGGAGACCCAGTACTTC
TRBD2	NA	TRBV19	TRBJ2-2	CASSFGRESVGELFF	TGTGCCAGTAGTTTCGGGCGGGAGAGTGTCGGGGAGCTGTTTTTT
TRBD1	once	TRBV9	TRBJ2-7	CASARGTGGYEQYF	TGTGCCAGCGCACGAGGGACAGGGGGCTACGAGCAGTACTTC
NA	NA	TRBV11-3	TRBJ2-2	CASSSAWPRQDTGELFF	TGTGCCAGCAGCTCCGCTTGGCCGCGACAGGACACCGGGGAGCTGTTTTTT
NA	NA	TRBV6-4	TRBJ2-3	CASSADGSRQYF	TGTGCCAGCAGCGCCGATGGGAGTAGGCAGTATTTT
TRBD1	NA	TRBV18	TRBJ1-1	CASSPSPGTGENTEAFF	TGTGCCAGCTCTCCATCGCCTGGGACAGGGGAAAACACTGAAGCTTTCTTT
TRBD1	NA	TRBV6-4	TRBJ2-3	CASSAFRGYTQYF	TGTGCCAGCAGTGCCTTCAGGGGGTATACGCAGTATTTT
TRBD2	NA	TRBV15	TRBJ2-3	CATSLAGRRDTQYF	TGTGCCACCAGCTTAGCGGGAAGGCGAGATACGCAGTATTTT
TRBD1	NA	TRBV6-5	TRBJ1-2	CASSFRDRKYGYTF	TGTGCCAGCAGTTTCCGGGACAGAAAGTATGGCTACACCTTC
TRBD2	NA	TRBV28	TRBJ2-5	CASRTRLAVGDKTQYF	TGTGCCAGCCGAACTCGACTAGCGGTGGGGGATAAGACCCAGTACTTC
NA	NA	TRBV2	TRBJ2-3	CASRTGGTDTQYF	TGTGCCAGCAGGACGGGAGGCACAGATACGCAGTATTTT
NA	NA	TRBV6-6	TRBJ2-1	CASRGNYNEQFF	TGTGCCAGCAGGGGCAACTACAATGAGCAGTTCTTC
NA	NA	TRBV14	TRBJ1-1	CASSQRQMNTEAFF	TGTGCCAGCAGCCAGCGACAGATGAACACTGAAGCTTTCTTT
NA	NA	TRBV28	TRBJ1-4	CASSLYGGGATNEKLFF	TGTGCCAGCAGTTTATATGGGGGGGGAGCAACTAATGAAAAACTGTTTTTT
TRBD2	once	TRBV6-1	TRBJ2-3	CASSELSGGATDTQYF	TGTGCCAGCAGTGAATTAAGCGGGGGGGCCACAGATACGCAGTATTTT
NA	NA	TRBV25-1	TRBJ2-1	CATAKGGYNEQFF	TGTGCCACCGCTAAGGGGGGGTACAATGAGCAGTTCTTC
TRBD1	NA	TRBV5-1	TRBJ2-5	CASSRDREETQYF	TGCGCCAGCAGTCGGGACAGGGAAGAGACCCAGTACTTC
NA	NA	TRBV18	TRBJ2-2	CASSPLAANTGELFF	TGTGCCAGCTCACCACTAGCAGCGAACACCGGGGAGCTGTTTTTT
TRBD1	few	TRBV4-1	TRBJ1-6	CASSQGDRENSPLHF	TGCGCCAGCAGCCAAGGGGACAGGGAGAATTCACCCCTCCACTTT
TRBD2	NA	TRBV4-1	TRBJ2-7	CASSQDSLAGGTEQYF	TGCGCCAGCAGCCAAGATTCCCTAGCGGGGGGTACGGAGCAGTACTTC
TRBD1	NA	TRBV2	TRBJ1-1	CASSGDRATEAFF	TGTGCCAGCAGCGGGGACAGGGCCACTGAAGCTTTCTTT
TRBD1	NA	TRBV18	TRBJ2-5	CASSPLDRGQTQYF	TGTGCCAGCTCACCTCTCGACAGGGGTCAGACCCAGTACTTC
TRBD2	NA	TRBV28	TRBJ2-3	CASSTGTSGVTSTDTQYF	TGTGCCAGCAGCACCGGGACTAGCGGGGTAACTAGCACAGATACGCAGTATTTT
TRBD1	NA	TRBV7-6	TRBJ1-2	CASSLDFTGVGGYTF	TGTGCCAGCAGCTTAGACTTCACAGGGGTAGGAGGCTACACCTTC
NA	NA	TRBV28	TRBJ2-1	CASSSVYNEQFF	TGTGCCAGCAGTTCCGTATACAATGAGCAGTTCTTC
NA	NA	TRBV29-1	TRBJ2-7	CSVVGQNPSYEQYF	TGCAGCGTGGTAGGACAGAACCCTTCCTACGAGCAGTACTTC
NA	NA	TRBV13	TRBJ1-1	CASSLNGGGWQGTEAFF	TGTGCCAGCAGCCTTAACGGCGGAGGGTGGCAGGGAACTGAAGCTTTCTTT
NA	NA	TRBV21-1	TRBJ2-7	CARSPGHPSYEQYF	TGTGCCAGGTCGCCGGGACACCCCTCCTACGAGCAGTACTTC
NA	NA	TRBV4-3	TRBJ2-5	CASSQDGGNQETQYF	TGCGCCAGCAGCCAAGATGGGGGGAACCAAGAGACCCAGTACTTC
TRBD2	once	TRBV7-2	TRBJ2-5	CASSFTSGQETQYF	TGTGCCAGCAGCTTTACTAGCGGCCAAGAGACCCAGTACTTC
NA	NA	TRBV4-1	TRBJ1-1	CASTQEQGYTEAFF	TGCGCCAGCACCCAAGAACAGGGATACACTGAAGCTTTCTTT
TRBD1	NA	TRBV29-1	TRBJ1-2	CSVVQGDYGYTF	TGCAGCGTTGTTCAGGGGGACTATGGCTACACCTTC
NA	NA	TRBV4-3	TRBJ1-2	CASSQLRGGNYGYTF	TGCGCCAGCAGCCAGTTACGGGGGGGAAACTATGGCTACACCTTC
TRBD2	NA	TRBV4-1	TRBJ2-1	CASSPRLAGGPGEQFF	TGCGCCAGCAGCCCCCGACTAGCGGGGGGGCCTGGTGAGCAGTTCTTC
TRBD1	NA	TRBV6-5	TRBJ2-7	CASKRTGAYEQYF	TGTGCCAGCAAACGGACAGGGGCCTACGAGCAGTACTTC
NA	once	TRBV4-2	TRBJ1-1	CASSQRTGLNTEAFF	TGTGCCAGCAGCCAGCGTACAGGGCTGAACACTGAAGCTTTCTTT
TRBD2	NA	TRBV4-1	TRBJ2-7	CASSPLAGGEDYEQYF	TGCGCCAGCAGCCCTCTAGCGGGGGGTGAGGATTACGAGCAGTACTTC
TRBD2	NA	TRBV2	TRBJ2-5	CASTGTSLAETQYF	TGTGCCAGCACCGGGACTAGCCTAGCAGAGACCCAGTACTTC
TRBD1	NA	TRBV6-5	TRBJ2-5	CASSYDQGAPPETQYF	TGTGCCAGCAGTTACGACCAGGGGGCCCCCCCAGAGACCCAGTACTTC
TRBD2	NA	TRBV30	TRBJ2-3	CAWSKAGGGDTQYF	TGTGCCTGGAGTAAGGCGGGAGGAGGGGATACGCAGTATTTT
TRBD1	NA	TRBV6-1	TRBJ1-2	CASSEQPGQGKGYTF	TGTGCCAGCAGTGAGCAACCGGGACAGGGTAAAGGCTACACCTTC